The clone carrying this TCR beta chain was counted only a few times. As handled by the study authors: Reference gene primer amplification gave estimated nucleated cell counts. The method was immunoSEQ multiplex PCR; TCRdb's version includes in-frame clones alone and lacks a portion of them. The DNA gave D and trimming, while V, J and clone size come from that table. The data contain fewer than 200,000 clones, 84% of them singletons. Trimming pared 3 bases from V and 3 bases from J, leaving 11 bases between. The length of the CDR3 is 13 residues. CDR1 is SQVTM and CDR2 is ANQGSEA in the germline V gene. The data were obtained in a study of blood T cell repertoires in COVID-19. Turning to the study itself: Sites in the United States, Italy and Spain provided acute and convalescent COVID-19 samples. PBMCs, B-cell-depleted T cells, or T cells provided the cDNA or gDNA that made up the material.

This clonotype originated in a man between 40 and 49 years old who had recovered from COVID-19. The sequencing input was peripheral blood. The chain uses TRBV29-1 and TRBJ1-2, with D perhaps TRBD1 (5 bases). CDR3 amino acids: CSVDPGLDYGYTF. In DNA form, the CDR3 reads TGCAGCGTTGACCCAGGGTTAGACTATGGCTACACCTTC.